This entry describes one TCR beta chain. The antigen is undetermined. The sample is drawn from a study of T cells in localized non-small cell lung cancer. Points from the study as a whole: Without multi-region sequencing, intratumor heterogeneity could not be excluded. Uninvolved adjacent lung had the highest recorded T cell clonality, with tumor below it. Longer overall survival accompanied higher blood T cell density. When the top 100 tumor clones were examined, a median about 60 of them also appeared in the adjacent lung, which was paired and uninvolved.

CDR3 length: 15 residues. V lost 1 base, J lost 4 bases, and 4 bases stayed unmatched. The germline gives CDR1 LNHDA, CDR2 SQIVND (reference sequence). Clones were sequenced by immunoSEQ multiplex PCR, and TCRdb holds only the in-frame ones, with some missing. The table lists tens of thousands of clones, 85% to 90% of them singletons. The sequence derives from a male donor aged 60 or over with stage I lung adenocarcinoma. The specimen comprised peripheral blood, sampled before any cancer treatment. The chain links TRBV19 to TRBJ2-1; 7 bases agree with TRBD2. CDR3 DNA sequence: TGTGCCAGTAGTATAGCAAGCGGGACTTACAATGAGCAGTTCTTC. This gives the protein CASSIASGTYNEQFF.